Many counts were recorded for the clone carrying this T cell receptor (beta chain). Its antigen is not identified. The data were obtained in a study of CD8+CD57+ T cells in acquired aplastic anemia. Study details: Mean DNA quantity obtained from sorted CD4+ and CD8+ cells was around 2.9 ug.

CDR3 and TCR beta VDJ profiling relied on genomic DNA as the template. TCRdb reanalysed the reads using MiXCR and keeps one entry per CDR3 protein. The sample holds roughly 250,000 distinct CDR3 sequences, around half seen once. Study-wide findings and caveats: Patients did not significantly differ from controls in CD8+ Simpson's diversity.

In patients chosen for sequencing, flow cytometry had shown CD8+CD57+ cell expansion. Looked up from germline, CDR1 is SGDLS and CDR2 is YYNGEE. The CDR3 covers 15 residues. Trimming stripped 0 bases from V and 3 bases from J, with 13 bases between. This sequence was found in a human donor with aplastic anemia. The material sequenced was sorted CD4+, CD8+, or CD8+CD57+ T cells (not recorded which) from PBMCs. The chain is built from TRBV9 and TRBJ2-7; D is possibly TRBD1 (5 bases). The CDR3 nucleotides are TGTGCCAGCAGCGTAGGGGGCTTACCAAGCTACGAGCAGTACTTC. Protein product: CASSVGGLPSYEQYF.